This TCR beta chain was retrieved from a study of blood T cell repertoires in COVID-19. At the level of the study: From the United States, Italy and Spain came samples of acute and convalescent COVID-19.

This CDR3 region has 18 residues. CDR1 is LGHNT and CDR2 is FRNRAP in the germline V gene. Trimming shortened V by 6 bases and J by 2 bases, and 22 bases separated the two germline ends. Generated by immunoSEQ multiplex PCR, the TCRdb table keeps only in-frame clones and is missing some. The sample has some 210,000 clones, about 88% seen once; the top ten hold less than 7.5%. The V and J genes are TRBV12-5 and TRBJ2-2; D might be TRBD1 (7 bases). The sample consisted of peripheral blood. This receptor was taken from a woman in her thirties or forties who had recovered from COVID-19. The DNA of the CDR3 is TGTGCTAGTGGGGGGGGACCGAAGACAGGGAATAACACCGGGGAGCTGTTTTTT. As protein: CASGGGPKTGNNTGELFF.